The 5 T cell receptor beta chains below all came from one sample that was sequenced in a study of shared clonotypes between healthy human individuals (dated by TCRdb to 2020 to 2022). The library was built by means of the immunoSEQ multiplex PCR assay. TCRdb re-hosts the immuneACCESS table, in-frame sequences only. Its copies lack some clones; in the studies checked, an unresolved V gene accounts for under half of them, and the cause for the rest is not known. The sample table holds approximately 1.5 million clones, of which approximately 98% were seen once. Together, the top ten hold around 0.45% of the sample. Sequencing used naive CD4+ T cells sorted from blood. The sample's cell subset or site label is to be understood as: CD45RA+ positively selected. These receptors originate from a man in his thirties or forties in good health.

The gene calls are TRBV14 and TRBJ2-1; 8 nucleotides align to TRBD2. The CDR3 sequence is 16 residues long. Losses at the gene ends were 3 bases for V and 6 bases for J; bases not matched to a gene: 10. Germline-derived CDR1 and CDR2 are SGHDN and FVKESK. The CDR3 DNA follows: TGTGCCAGCAGCCACTATAGCGGGAACGGTATCAATGAGCAGTTCTTC. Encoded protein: CASSHYSGNGINEQFF.

The CDR3 is CASSPQGLKETQYF. The CDR3 nucleotides read TGTGCCAGCAGCCCACAGGGTCTAAAGGAGACCCAGTACTTC. The rearrangement links TRBV11-2 to TRBJ2-5, with D perhaps TRBD1 (6 bases). The CDR3 loop spans 14 amino acids. CDR1 SGHAT and CDR2 FQNNGV come from the germline V gene. With 5 bases removed from V and 5 bases from J, the gap between germline ends came to 15 bases. Filled out from reference TRBV11-2 and TRBJ2-5, the complete variable domain reads EAGVAQSPRYKIIEKRQSVAFWCNPISGHATLYWYQQILGQGPKLLIQFQNNGVVDDSQLPKDRFSAERLKGVDSTLKIQPAKLEDSAVYLCASSPQGLKETQYFGPGTRLLVL.

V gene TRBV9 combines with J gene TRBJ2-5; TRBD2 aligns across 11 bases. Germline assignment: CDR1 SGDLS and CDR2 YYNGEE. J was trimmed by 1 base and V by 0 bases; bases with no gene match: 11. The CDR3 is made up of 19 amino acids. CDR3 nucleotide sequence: TGTGCCAGCAGCGTAGCTACATTTACTAGCGGGAGCTTCCAAGAGACCCAGTACTTC. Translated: CASSVATFTSGSFQETQYF.

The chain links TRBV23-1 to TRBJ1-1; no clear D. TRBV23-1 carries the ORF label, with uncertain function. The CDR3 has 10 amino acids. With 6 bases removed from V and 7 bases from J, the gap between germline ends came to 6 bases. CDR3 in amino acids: CASRVGEAFF. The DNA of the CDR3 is TGCGCCAGCAGGGTCGGTGAAGCTTTCTTT.

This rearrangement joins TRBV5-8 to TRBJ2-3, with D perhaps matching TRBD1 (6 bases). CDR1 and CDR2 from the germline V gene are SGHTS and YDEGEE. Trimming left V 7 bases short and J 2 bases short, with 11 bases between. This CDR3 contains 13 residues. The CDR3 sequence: CASQHRDTDTQYF. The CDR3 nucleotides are TGTGCCAGCCAACACAGGGACACAGATACGCAGTATTTT.